The 16 T cell receptor beta chains listed next were all sequenced from one sample in a study of T cells after yellow fever vaccination. TCRdb passed the 5' RACE reads through MiXCR, listing each CDR3 protein once. The sample shows under 300,000 distinct CDR3 sequences, 13% of them seen only once. The source material was CD4+ T cells sorted from PBMCs, sampled 45 days after the yellow fever booster vaccination. Source of these receptors: a young man who received the YFV17D yellow fever vaccine.

CDR3 sequence reads: CASSLATRRLNTQYF. For the CDR3, the DNA is TGTGCCAGCAGCTTGGCGACCCGCCGTTTAAATACGCAGTATTTT. The rearrangement uses TRBV5-5 and TRBJ2-3, with D hard to call. CDR1 is SGHKS, CDR2 YYEKEE, per germline (reference sequence). Trimming stripped 0 bases from V and 7 bases from J, with 15 bases between. The length of the CDR3 is 15 residues.

CDR3: CASSLWGQGGGANVLTF. The CDR3, as DNA: TGTGCCAGCAGTTTATGGGGACAGGGGGGTGGGGCCAACGTCCTGACTTTC. The genes are TRBV27 and TRBJ2-6; 11 bases line up with TRBD1. The CDR3 runs to 17 residues. The V gene end was trimmed by 1 base and the J gene end by 3 bases; junction bases not matched to a gene: 2. CDR1 and CDR2 (germline): MNHEY, SMNVEV (reference sequence).

The table lists this clonotype with a few counts. This chain uses TRBV14 with TRBJ2-7; 11 bases match TRBD2. The junction had 17 bases not matched to a gene; V was cut back by 4 bases and J by 0 bases. This CDR3 contains 20 residues. Germline V gene sequence: CDR1 SGHDN, CDR2 FVKESK. The CDR3, as DNA: TGTGCCAGCAGCCCCGGTAGTTCTAGCGGGAGGCATACGAGCTCCTACGAGCAGTACTTC. It is translated as CASSPGSSSGRHTSSYEQYF.

This clonotype occurred many times. The rearrangement links TRBV10-3 to TRBJ2-1, with TRBD1 as a possible D gene (5 bases). Germline values: CDR1 ENHRY, CDR2 SYGVKD. V was pared by 0 bases and J by 8 bases, with 17 bases between. CDR3 size: 16 residues. Written as DNA, the CDR3 is TGTGCCATCAGTGAGTCGACGGCTAGGGGAACGGATGAGCAGTTCTTC. Translating it yields CAISESTARGTDEQFF.

V usage is TRBV20-1 and J usage is TRBJ2-7; D possibly corresponds to TRBD1 (6 bases). V lost 3 bases, J lost 0 bases, and 12 bases lay in between. Per the germline V gene, CDR1 is DFQATT and CDR2 is SNEGSKA (reference sequence). This CDR3 is built from 14 residues. CDR3 DNA sequence: TGCAGTGCTAGCAGGGACATTAGCTCCTACGAGCAGTACTTC. Its protein is CSASRDISSYEQYF.

This clonotype was counted between two and nine times. CDR3: CASSQDISGGTGELFF. The CDR3 nucleotides read TGCGCCAGCAGCCAAGATATTAGCGGGGGGACCGGGGAGCTGTTTTTT. The V gene is TRBV4-3, the J gene TRBJ2-2; 10 nucleotides agree with TRBD2. CDR1 and CDR2 (germline): LGHNA, YSLEER. This CDR3 contains 16 residues. Trimming removed 0 bases from V and 5 bases from J; junction bases left unmatched: 3.

The chain recombines TRBV29-1 with TRBJ2-1; 7 nucleotides align to TRBD1. V lost 0 bases, J lost 6 bases, and 5 bases stayed unmatched. The CDR3 has 14 residues. Germline lookup yields CDR1 SQVTM and CDR2 ANQGSEA. The CDR3 nucleotides read TGCAGCGTTGAAGATCCCGACAGGGCCAATGAGCAGTTCTTC. Translated, it gives CSVEDPDRANEQFF.

This clonotype has just a few counts. This sequence joins TRBV12-3 or TRBV12-4 and TRBJ2-1, with 9 bases fitting TRBD2. The ends lost 8 bases at V and 10 bases at J; junction bases unmatched: 9. The CDR3 runs to 13 residues. The CDR3 loop reads CASGPGLALEQFF. For the CDR3, the DNA is TGTGCCAGCGGCCCGGGACTAGCATTAGAGCAGTTCTTC.

This clonotype was seen more than once but under ten times. The V and J genes are TRBV12-3 or TRBV12-4 and TRBJ2-1; TRBD2 might be the D (5 bases). The germline V and J ends were trimmed by 6 bases and 2 bases, with 11 bases remaining between them. The CDR3 extends over 14 amino acids. In DNA, the CDR3 is TGTGCCAGCAGCCCCACTAGTACCTACAATGAGCAGTTCTTC. Amino acid sequence: CASSPTSTYNEQFF.

The V gene is TRBV20-1, the J gene TRBJ1-6; no reliable D call. V lost 4 bases and J lost 7, with 17 bases in between. The germline gives CDR1 DFQATT, CDR2 SNEGSKA (reference sequence). The CDR3 loop spans 15 amino acids. The CDR3 is CSATQPGYENSPLHF. The CDR3 DNA reads as TGCAGTGCTACCCAACCGGGATACGAGAATTCACCCCTCCACTTT.

The V and J genes are TRBV5-1 and TRBJ2-5; no firm D call. V was pared by 1 base and J by 5 bases, with 6 bases between. CDR1 SGHRS and CDR2 YFSETQ come from the germline V gene. This CDR3 comprises 12 residues. CDR3 in DNA: TGCGCCAGCAGCTTGAAGGAGGAGACCCAGTACTTC. It codes for CASSLKEETQYF.

This clonotype was counted a few times. This chain connects TRBV25-1 to TRBJ1-1; D uncertain. The CDR3 consists of 13 residues. The germline V and J ends were trimmed by 7 bases and 1 base, with 10 bases remaining between them. CDR1 MGHDK and CDR2 SYGVNS come from the germline V gene. The CDR3 DNA is TGTGCCAGCATGAAAAGGGAGAACACTGAAGCTTTCTTT. This gives the protein CASMKRENTEAFF.

J is TRBJ1-1 and V is TRBV2; 8 bases fit TRBD1. Germline loops: CDR1 SNHLY, CDR2 FYNNEI. The CDR3 contains 14 residues. Trimming removed 6 bases from V and 3 bases from J; junction bases left unmatched: 6. The DNA for the CDR3 is TGTGCCAGCAGCGACCGGACAGGGTACACTGAAGCTTTCTTT. It specifies CASSDRTGYTEAFF.

The sample holds a few counts of this clonotype. The V and J genes are TRBV4-3 and TRBJ2-1; D perhaps matches TRBD2 (6 bases). The length of the CDR3 is 15 residues. CDR1 and CDR2 (germline): LGHNA, YSLEER. Trimming removed 0 bases from V and 9 bases from J, with 15 bases in between. CDR3 DNA sequence: TGCGCCAGCAGCCAAGATCTTCGAGCGGGTGCTGAGCAGTTCTTC. This translates into CASSQDLRAGAEQFF.

The V call is TRBV28, the J call TRBJ2-1, with 7 bases aligning to TRBD1. CDR3 length: 15 residues. With V trimmed by 5 bases and J by 6 bases, 10 bases remained unmatched. In germline, CDR1 is MDHEN, CDR2 SYDVKM. The CDR3, as DNA: TGTGCCAGCAGTCTTCCCCGGACAGGAGGCAATGAGCAGTTCTTC. This gives the protein CASSLPRTGGNEQFF.

CDR3 sequence reads: CASSSGPLYGYTF. In DNA, the CDR3 is TGTGCCAGCAGCTCAGGGCCCCTCTATGGCTACACCTTC. This sequence joins TRBV12-3 or TRBV12-4 and TRBJ1-2; a possible D gene is TRBD1 (5 bases). CDR3 size: 13 residues. V was trimmed by 6 bases and J by 4 bases, leaving 12 bases between them.